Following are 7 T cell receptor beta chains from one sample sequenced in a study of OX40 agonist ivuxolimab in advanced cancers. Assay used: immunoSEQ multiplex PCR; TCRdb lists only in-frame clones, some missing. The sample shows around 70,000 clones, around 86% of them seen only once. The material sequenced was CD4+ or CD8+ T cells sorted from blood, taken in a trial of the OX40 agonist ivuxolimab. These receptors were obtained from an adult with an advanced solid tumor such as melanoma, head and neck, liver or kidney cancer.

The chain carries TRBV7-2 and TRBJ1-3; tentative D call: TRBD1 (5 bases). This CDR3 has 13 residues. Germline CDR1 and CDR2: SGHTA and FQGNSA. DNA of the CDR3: TGTGCTTGGGGGGTAGGCTCTGGAAACACCATATATTTT. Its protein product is CAWGVGSGNTIYF.

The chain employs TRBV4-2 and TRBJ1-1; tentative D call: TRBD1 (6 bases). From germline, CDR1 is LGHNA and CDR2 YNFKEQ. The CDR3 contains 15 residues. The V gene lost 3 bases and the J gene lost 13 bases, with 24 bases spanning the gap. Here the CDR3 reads CASSQGPGQGEQIFF. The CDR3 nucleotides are TGTGCCAGCAGCCAGGGACCGGGACAAGGCGAACAAATTTTCTTT.

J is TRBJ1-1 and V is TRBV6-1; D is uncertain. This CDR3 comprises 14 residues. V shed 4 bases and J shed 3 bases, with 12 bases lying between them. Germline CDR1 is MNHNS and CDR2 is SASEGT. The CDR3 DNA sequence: TGTGCCAGCAGTGGTAAGACACTTTACACTGAAGCTTTCTTT. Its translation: CASSGKTLYTEAFF.

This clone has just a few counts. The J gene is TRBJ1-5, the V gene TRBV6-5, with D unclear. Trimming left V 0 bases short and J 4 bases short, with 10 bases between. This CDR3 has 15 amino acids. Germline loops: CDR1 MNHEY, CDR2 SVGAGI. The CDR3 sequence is CASSYSRSRNQPQHF. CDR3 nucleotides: TGTGCCAGCAGTTACTCGAGGTCCCGAAATCAGCCCCAGCATTTT.

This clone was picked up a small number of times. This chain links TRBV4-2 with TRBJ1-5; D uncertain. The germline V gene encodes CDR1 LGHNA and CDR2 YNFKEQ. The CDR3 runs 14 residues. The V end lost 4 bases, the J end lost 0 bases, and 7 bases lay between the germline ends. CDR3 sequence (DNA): TGTGCCAGCAGCCCCCAATATAGCAATCAGCCCCAGCATTTT. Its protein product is CASSPQYSNQPQHF.

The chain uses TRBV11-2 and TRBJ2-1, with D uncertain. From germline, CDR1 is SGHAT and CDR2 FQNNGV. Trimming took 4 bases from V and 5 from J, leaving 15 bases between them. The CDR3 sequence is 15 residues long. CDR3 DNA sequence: TGTGCCAGCAGCTCCCGACTTTCTAAAGACAATGAGCAGTTCTTC. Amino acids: CASSSRLSKDNEQFF.

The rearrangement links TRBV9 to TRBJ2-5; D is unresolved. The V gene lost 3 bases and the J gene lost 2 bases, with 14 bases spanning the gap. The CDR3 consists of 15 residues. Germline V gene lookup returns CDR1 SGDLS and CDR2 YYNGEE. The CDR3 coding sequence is TGTGCCAGCAGCGCGGGTGGGTTGCAGCAAGAGACCCAGTACTTC. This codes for CASSAGGLQQETQYF.